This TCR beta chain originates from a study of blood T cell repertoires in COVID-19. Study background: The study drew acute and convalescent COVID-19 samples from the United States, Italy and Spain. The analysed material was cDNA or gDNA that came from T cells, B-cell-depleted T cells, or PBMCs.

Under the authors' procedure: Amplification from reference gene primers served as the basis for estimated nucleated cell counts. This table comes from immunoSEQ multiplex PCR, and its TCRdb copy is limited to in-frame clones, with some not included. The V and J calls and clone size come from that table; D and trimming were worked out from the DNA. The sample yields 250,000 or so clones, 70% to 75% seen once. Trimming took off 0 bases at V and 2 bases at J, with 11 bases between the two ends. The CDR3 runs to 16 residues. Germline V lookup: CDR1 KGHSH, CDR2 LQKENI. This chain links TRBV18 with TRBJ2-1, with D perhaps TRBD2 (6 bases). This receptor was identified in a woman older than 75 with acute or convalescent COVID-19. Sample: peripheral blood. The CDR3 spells CASSPPWASAYNEQFF. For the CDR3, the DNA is TGTGCCAGCTCACCACCGTGGGCTAGCGCCTACAATGAGCAGTTCTTC.